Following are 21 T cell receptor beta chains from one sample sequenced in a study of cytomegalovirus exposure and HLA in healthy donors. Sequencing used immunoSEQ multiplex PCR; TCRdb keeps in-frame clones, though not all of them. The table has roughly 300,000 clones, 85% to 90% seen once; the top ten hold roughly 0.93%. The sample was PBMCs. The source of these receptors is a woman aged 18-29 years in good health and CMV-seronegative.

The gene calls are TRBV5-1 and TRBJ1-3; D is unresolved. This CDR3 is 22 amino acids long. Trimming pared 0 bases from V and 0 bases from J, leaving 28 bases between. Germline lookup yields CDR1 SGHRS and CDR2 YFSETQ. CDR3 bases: TGCGCCAGCAGCTTGGCGAGGCGAGAAGATTCTCTCGCAGAAGACTCTGGAAACACCATATATTTT. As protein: CASSLARREDSLAEDSGNTIYF.

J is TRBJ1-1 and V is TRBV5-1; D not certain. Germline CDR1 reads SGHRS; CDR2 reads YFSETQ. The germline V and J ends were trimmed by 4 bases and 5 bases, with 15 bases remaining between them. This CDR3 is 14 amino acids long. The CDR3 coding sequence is TGCGCCAGCAGCCCCGTAGTCGGGAGTACTGAAGCTTTCTTT. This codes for CASSPVVGSTEAFF. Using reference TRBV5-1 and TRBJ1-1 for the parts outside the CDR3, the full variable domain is KAGVTQTPRYLIKTRGQQVTLSCSPISGHRSVSWYQQTPGQGLQFLFEYFSETQRNKGNFPGRFSGRQFSNSRSEMNVSTLELGDSALYLCASSPVVGSTEAFFGQGTRLTVV.

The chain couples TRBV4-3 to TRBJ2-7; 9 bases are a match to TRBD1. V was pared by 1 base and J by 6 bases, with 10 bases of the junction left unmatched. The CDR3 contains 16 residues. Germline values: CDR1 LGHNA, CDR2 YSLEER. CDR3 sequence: CASSQVGGQGPGEQYF. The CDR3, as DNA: TGCGCCAGCAGCCAAGTGGGCGGACAGGGGCCCGGCGAGCAGTACTTC.

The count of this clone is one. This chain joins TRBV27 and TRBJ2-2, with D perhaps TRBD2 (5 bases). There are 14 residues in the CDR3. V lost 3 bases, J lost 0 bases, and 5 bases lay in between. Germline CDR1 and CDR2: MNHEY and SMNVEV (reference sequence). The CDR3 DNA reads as TGTGCCAGCAGTTTCGGGACGAACACCGGGGAGCTGTTTTTT. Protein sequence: CASSFGTNTGELFF.

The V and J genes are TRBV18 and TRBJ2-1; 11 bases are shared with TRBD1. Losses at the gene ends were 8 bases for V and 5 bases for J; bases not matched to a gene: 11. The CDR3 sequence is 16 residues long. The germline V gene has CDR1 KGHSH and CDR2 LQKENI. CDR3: CASAPTGTGGNNEQFF. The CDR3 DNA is TGTGCCAGCGCTCCAACCGGGACAGGGGGGAACAATGAGCAGTTCTTC.

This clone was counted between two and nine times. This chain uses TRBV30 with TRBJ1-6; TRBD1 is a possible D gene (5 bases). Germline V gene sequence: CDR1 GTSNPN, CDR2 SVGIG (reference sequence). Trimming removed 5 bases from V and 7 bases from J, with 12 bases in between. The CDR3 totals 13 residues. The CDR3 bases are TGTGCCTGGCACAGGAGCGAAAATTCACCCCTCCACTTT. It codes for CAWHRSENSPLHF.

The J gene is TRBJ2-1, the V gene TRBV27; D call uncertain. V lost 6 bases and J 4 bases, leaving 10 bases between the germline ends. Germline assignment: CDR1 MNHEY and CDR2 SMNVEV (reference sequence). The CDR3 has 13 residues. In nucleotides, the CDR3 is TGTGCCAGCAGCCAAAGCCTATACAATGAGCAGTTCTTC. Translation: CASSQSLYNEQFF.

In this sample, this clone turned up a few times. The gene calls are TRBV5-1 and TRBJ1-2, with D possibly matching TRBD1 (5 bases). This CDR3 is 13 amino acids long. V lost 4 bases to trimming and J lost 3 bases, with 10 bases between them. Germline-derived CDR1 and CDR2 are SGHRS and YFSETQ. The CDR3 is CASSRDFDYGYTF. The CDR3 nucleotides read TGCGCCAGCAGCAGGGACTTCGACTATGGCTACACCTTC.

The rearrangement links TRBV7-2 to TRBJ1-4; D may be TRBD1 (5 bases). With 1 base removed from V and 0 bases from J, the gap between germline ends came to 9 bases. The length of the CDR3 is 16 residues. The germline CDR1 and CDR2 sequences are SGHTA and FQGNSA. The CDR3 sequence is CASSLGAGATNEKLFF. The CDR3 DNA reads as TGTGCCAGCAGCTTAGGGGCGGGGGCAACTAATGAAAAACTGTTTTTT. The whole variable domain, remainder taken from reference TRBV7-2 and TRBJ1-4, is GAGVSQSPSNKVTEKGKDVELRCDPISGHTALYWYRQSLGQGLEFLIYFQGNSAPDKSGLPSDRFSAERTGGSVSTLTIQRTQQEDSAVYLCASSLGAGATNEKLFFGSGTQLSVL.

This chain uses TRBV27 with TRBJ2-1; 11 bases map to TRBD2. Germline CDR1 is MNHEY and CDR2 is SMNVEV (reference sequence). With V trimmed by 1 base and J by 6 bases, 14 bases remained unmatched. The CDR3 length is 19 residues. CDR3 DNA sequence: TGTGCCAGCAGTTTATTACCCTTGACTAGCGGGACTAATCTCAATGAGCAGTTCTTC. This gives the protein CASSLLPLTSGTNLNEQFF.

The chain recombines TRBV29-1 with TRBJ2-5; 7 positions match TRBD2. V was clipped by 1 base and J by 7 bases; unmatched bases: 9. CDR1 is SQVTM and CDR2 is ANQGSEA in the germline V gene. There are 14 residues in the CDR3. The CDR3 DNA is TGCAGCGTTGAAGTGTCTAGCGGTTTTGGGACCCAGTACTTC. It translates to CSVEVSSGFGTQYF.

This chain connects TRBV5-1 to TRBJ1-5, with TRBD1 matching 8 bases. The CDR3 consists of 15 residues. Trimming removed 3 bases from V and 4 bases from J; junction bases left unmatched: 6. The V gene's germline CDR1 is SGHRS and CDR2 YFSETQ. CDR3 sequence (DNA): TGCGCCAGCAGCTCAGGGACAGGACTTAATCAGCCCCAGCATTTT. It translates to CASSSGTGLNQPQHF.

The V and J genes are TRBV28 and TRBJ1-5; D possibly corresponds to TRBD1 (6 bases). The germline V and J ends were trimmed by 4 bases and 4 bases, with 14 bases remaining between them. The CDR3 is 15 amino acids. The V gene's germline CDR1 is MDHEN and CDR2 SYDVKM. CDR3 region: CASSSPRTANQPQHF. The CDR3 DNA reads TGTGCCAGCAGTTCCCCACGGACAGCTAATCAGCCCCAGCATTTT.

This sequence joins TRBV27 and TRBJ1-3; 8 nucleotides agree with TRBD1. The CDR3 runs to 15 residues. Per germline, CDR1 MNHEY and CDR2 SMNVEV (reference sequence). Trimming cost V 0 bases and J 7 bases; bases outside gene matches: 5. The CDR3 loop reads CASSLSWTGLNTIYF. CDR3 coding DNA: TGTGCCAGCAGTTTATCTTGGACAGGGTTGAACACCATATATTTT.

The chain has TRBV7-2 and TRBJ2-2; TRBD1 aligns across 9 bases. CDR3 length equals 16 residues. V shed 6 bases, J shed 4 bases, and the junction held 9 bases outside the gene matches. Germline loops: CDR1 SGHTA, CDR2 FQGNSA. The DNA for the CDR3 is TGTGCCAGCAGGCGACAGGGGGGTTCGGGCACCGGGGAGCTGTTTTTT. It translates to CASRRQGGSGTGELFF.

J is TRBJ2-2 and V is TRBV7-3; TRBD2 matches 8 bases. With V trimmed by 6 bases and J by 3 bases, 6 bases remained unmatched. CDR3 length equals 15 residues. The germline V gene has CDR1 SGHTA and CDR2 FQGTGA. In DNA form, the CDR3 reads TGTGCCAGCAGTGAAGCGGGAGTAGACACCGGGGAGCTGTTTTTT. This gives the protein CASSEAGVDTGELFF.

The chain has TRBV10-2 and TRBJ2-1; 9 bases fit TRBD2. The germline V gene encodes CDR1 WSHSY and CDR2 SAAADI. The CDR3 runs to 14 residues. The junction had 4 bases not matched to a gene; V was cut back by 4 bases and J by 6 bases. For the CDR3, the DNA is TGCGCCAGCAGTGGGGCGGGAGGGATCAATGAGCAGTTCTTC. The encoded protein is CASSGAGGINEQFF.

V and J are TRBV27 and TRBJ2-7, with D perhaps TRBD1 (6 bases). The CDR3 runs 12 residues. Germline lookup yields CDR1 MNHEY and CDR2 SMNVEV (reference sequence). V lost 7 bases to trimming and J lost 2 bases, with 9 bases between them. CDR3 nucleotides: TGTGCCAGCATGACAGGAACCTACGAGCAGTACTTC. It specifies CASMTGTYEQYF.

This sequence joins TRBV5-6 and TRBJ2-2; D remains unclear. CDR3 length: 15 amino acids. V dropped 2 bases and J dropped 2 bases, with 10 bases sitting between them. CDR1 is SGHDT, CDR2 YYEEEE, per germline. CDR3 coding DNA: TGTGCCAGCAGCTTAGCTAGTCGAAACACCGGGGAGCTGTTTTTT. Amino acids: CASSLASRNTGELFF.

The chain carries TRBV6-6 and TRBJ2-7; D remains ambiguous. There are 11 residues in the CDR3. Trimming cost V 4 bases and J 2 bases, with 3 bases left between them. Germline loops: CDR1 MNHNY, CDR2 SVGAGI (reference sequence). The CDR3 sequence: CASSLTYEQYF. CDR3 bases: TGTGCCAGCAGTTTAACCTACGAGCAGTACTTC.

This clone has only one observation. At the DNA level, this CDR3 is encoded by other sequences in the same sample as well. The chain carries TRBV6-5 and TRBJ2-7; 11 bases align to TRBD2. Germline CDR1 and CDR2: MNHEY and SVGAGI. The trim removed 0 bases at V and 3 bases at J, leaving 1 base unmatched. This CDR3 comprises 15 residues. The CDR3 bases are TGTGCCAGCAGTTACTCGACTAGCGGGATCTACGAGCAGTACTTC. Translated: CASSYSTSGIYEQYF.